This record looks at one T cell receptor beta chain sequence and its context. At one end the junction does not follow the germline gene, possibly because of a read error. The CDR3 has 13 residues. Germline CDR1 MNHNY, CDR2 SVGAGI (reference sequence). The record originates from a study of blood T cells in healthy people across ages. It was with a sample-barcoded 5' primer and a J-beta primer mix that a second PCR of roughly 6 to 11 cycles was run. MiXCR, run by TCRdb on the 5' RACE reads, gives a single entry per CDR3 protein. The sample contains approximately 760,000 distinct CDR3 sequences, around a quarter of which appear only once. This same sample was also part of a study on T cells of mothers and their children.

This rearrangement joins TRBV6-6 to TRBJ1-2; D is ambiguous. This clonotype was obtained from a boy aged 10-17 years in good health. The sample taken for sequencing was blood. The CDR3 coding sequence is TGTGCCAGCAGCCGGAACGGGGTCTATGGCTACGCCTTC. This sequence encodes CASSRNGVYGYAF.